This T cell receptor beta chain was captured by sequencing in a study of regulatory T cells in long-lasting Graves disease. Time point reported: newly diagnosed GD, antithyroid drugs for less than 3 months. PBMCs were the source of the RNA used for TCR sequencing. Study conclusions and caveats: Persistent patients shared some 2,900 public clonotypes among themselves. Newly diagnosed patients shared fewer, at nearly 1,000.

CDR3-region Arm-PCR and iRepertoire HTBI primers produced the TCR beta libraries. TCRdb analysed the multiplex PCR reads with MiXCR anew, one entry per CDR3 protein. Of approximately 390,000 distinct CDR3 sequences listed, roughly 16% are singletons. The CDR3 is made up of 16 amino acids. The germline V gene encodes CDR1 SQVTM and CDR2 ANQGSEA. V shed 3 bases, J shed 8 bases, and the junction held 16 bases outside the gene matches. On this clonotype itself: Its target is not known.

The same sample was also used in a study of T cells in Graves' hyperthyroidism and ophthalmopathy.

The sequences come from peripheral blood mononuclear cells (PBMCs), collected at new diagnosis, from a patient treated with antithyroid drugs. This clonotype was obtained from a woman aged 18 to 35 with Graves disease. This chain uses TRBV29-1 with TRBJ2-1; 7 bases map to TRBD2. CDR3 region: CSVEGLAGVNVDEQFF. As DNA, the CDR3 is TGCAGCGTTGAGGGGCTGGCGGGAGTAAATGTCGATGAGCAGTTCTTC.